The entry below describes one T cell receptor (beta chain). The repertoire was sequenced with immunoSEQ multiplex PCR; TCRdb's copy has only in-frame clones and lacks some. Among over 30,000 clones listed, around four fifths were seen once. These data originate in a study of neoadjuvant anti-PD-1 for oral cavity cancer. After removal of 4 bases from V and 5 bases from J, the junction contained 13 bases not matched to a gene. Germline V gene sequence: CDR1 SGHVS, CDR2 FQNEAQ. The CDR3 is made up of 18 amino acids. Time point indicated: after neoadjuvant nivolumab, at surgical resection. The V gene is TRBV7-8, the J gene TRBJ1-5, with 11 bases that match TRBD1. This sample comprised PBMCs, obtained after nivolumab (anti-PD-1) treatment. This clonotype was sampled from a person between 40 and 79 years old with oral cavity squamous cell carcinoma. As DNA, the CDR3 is TGTGCCAGCAGCTCGGACAGGGGGCCGAACCCTTCCGATCAGCCCCAGCATTTT. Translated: CASSSDRGPNPSDQPQHF.